This T cell receptor beta chain was sequenced during a study of PD-1 blockade in classical Hodgkin lymphoma. Study outcomes and limitations: According to reports, newly diagnosed patients had lower baseline TCR diversity than healthy donors, and relapsed/refractory patients had lower baseline TCR diversity still. Underlying causes for the observed repertoire differences were not defined, possibly disease activity or prior therapy.

In the case of this clone: Its antigen is not identified.

As to time point: newly diagnosed, previously untreated cHL patient sample. Comparison samples consisted of PBMCs from newly diagnosed, untreated classical Hodgkin lymphoma. In germline, CDR1 is SGHRS, CDR2 YFSETQ. The V end was cut by 2 bases, the J end by 11 bases, with 15 bases between. This CDR3 has 13 residues. The method was immunoSEQ multiplex PCR; TCRdb's version includes in-frame clones alone and lacks a portion of them. Here the sample spans some 70,000 clones, nearly 95% being singletons. The chain couples TRBV5-1 to TRBJ2-3; maybe TRBD1 (5 bases). The receptor's source is a human donor with classical Hodgkin lymphoma. The sample taken for sequencing was peripheral blood mononuclear cells (PBMCs). In DNA form, the CDR3 reads TGCGCCAGCAGCTTATTAAAGGGGCACCGGCAGTATTTT. The encoded protein is CASSLLKGHRQYF. Variable domain in full (rest from reference TRBV5-1 and TRBJ2-3): KAGVTQTPRYLIKTRGQQVTLSCSPISGHRSVSWYQQTPGQGLQFLFEYFSETQRNKGNFPGRFSGRQFSNSRSEMNVSTLELGDSALYLCASSLLKGHRQYFGPGTRLTVL.